The 8 T cell receptor beta chains listed next were all sequenced from one sample in a study of blood T cell repertoires in COVID-19. Libraries were prepared by immunoSEQ multiplex PCR; TCRdb keeps only in-frame clonotypes and omits some of them. The sample has around 500,000 clones, roughly 90% seen once. Sequencing input: PBMCs or T cells enriched from blood (not recorded which). These receptors were obtained from a woman in her thirties or forties who had recovered from COVID-19.

The J gene is TRBJ2-5, the V gene TRBV25-1; D remains ambiguous. From germline, CDR1 is MGHDK and CDR2 SYGVNS. This CDR3 contains 16 residues. V was shortened by 1 base and J by 5 bases, with 17 bases between the two germline ends. CDR3 in amino acids: CASSELFDNVAETQYF. CDR3 nucleotides: TGTGCCAGCAGTGAATTGTTTGACAACGTTGCGGAGACCCAGTACTTC. Drawing the rest from reference TRBV25-1 and TRBJ2-5, the complete variable domain is EADIYQTPRYLVIGTGKKITLECSQTMGHDKMYWYQQDPGMELHLIHYSYGVNSTEKGDLSSESTVSRIRTEHFPLTLESARPSHTSQYLCASSELFDNVAETQYFGPGTRLLVL.

The chain employs TRBV19 and TRBJ1-6; possibly TRBD1 for D (6 bases). CDR1 is LNHDA and CDR2 is SQIVND in the germline V gene (reference sequence). This CDR3 comprises 14 residues. V lost 5 bases and J 9 bases, leaving 14 bases between the germline ends. The DNA of the CDR3 is TGTGCCAGTAGTTCCGGACAGTTATTTTCACCCCTCCACTTT. Residues: CASSSGQLFSPLHF.

The chain joins TRBV4-3 to TRBJ2-6; D is unclear. The CDR3 length is 15 residues. Germline CDR1 and CDR2: LGHNA and YSLEER. V lost 1 base to trimming and J lost 0 bases, with 4 bases between them. The CDR3 bases are TGCGCCAGCAGCCAAGCGCGCTCTGGGGCCAACGTCCTGACTTTC. Translating it yields CASSQARSGANVLTF.

This chain links TRBV6-5 with TRBJ1-5; D is perhaps TRBD1 (6 bases). The germline V and J ends were trimmed by 8 bases and 2 bases, with 13 bases remaining between them. The CDR3 runs to 14 residues. Per the germline V gene, CDR1 is MNHEY and CDR2 is SVGAGI. CDR3 in DNA: TGTGCCAGCGGGATCAGACAGGGCAATCAGCCCCAGCATTTT. Translating it yields CASGIRQGNQPQHF.

The genes are TRBV27 and TRBJ1-5; no clear D. CDR3 size: 14 residues. Germline CDR1 is MNHEY and CDR2 is SMNVEV (reference sequence). V shed 3 bases and J shed 0 bases, with 6 bases lying between them. The CDR3 reads CASSFRYSNQPQHF. In DNA form, the CDR3 reads TGTGCCAGCAGTTTCAGGTATAGCAATCAGCCCCAGCATTTT.

The rearrangement links TRBV24-1 to TRBJ2-3; weak D call: TRBD1 (7 bases). The CDR3 has 18 residues. V gave up 0 bases and J gave up 2 bases, with 17 bases separating them. Per germline, CDR1 KGHDR and CDR2 SFDVKD. The CDR3 protein is CATSDLIGGTENTDTQYF. Here the CDR3 DNA reads TGTGCCACCAGTGATTTGATTGGCGGGACAGAAAACACAGATACGCAGTATTTT.

The count of this clone is one. The chain is built from TRBV7-2 and TRBJ1-2, with TRBD1 matching over 10 bases. Per germline, CDR1 SGHTA and CDR2 FQGNSA. The CDR3 is 14 residues long. V dropped 5 bases and J dropped 8; count of bases not matched to a gene: 8. The CDR3 loop is CASSSPRGQGGYTF. In nucleotides, the CDR3 is TGTGCCAGCAGCAGCCCGAGGGGACAGGGGGGCTACACCTTC.

The chain uses TRBV28 and TRBJ1-1, with TRBD1 as a possible D gene (6 bases). This CDR3 has 13 amino acids. Germline lookup yields CDR1 MDHEN and CDR2 SYDVKM. With 2 bases removed from V and 4 bases from J, the gap between germline ends came to 8 bases. DNA for the CDR3: TGTGCCAGCAGTTTAAACAGGGTCACTGAAGCTTTCTTT. It yields the protein CASSLNRVTEAFF.